These 22 T cell receptor beta chains were sequenced from one sample in a study of shared clonotypes between healthy human individuals. TCRdb keeps only in-frame clones here, not all; method: immunoSEQ multiplex PCR. The sample records 2 million to 2.5 million clones, approximately 96% being singletons. The specimen was naive CD4+ T cells sorted from blood. Regarding subset: CD45RA+ positively selected. The origin of the receptors is a man aged 18 to 29 in good health.

This clone has only one observation. The V call is TRBV5-8, the J call TRBJ2-1; no clear D. V gave up 1 base and J gave up 7 bases, with 15 bases separating them. Germline loops: CDR1 SGHTS, CDR2 YDEGEE. This CDR3 region has 15 residues. The CDR3 DNA sequence: TGTGCCAGCAGCTTGTCCCCGAATGGGGTGAATGAGCAGTTCTTC. Its translation: CASSLSPNGVNEQFF.

The V call is TRBV30, the J call TRBJ2-1, with 8 bases fitting TRBD1. The CDR3 is 16 residues long. The germline CDR1 and CDR2 sequences are GTSNPN and SVGIG (reference sequence). With 4 bases clipped from V and 5 bases from J, the junction kept 13 bases outside the gene matches. The CDR3: CAWNQRTGKFHNEQFF. The CDR3 DNA follows: TGTGCCTGGAATCAAAGGACAGGGAAATTCCACAATGAGCAGTTCTTC.

The chain links TRBV28 to TRBJ1-4, with a weak D call TRBD1 (5 bases). This CDR3 comprises 15 residues. The V gene lost 4 bases and the J gene lost 6 bases, with 15 bases spanning the gap. CDR1 MDHEN and CDR2 SYDVKM come from the germline V gene. The DNA for the CDR3 is TGTGCCAGCAGTTCTTGGGGCCGGATTGATGAAAAACTGTTTTTT. Translation: CASSSWGRIDEKLFF.

This sequence joins TRBV15 and TRBJ2-7, with TRBD2 as a possible D gene (6 bases). In germline, CDR1 is LNHNV, CDR2 YYDKDF (reference sequence). V was trimmed by 6 bases and J by 1 base, leaving 10 bases between them. The CDR3 sequence is 13 residues long. CDR3 nucleotides: TGTGCCACCAGATCGGGAGAATCCTACGAGCAGTACTTC. It translates to CATRSGESYEQYF.

This clone occurred once. The chain combines TRBV19 with TRBJ2-3; no firm D call. There are 15 residues in the CDR3. Germline CDR1 and CDR2: LNHDA and SQIVND (reference sequence). V was shortened by 8 bases and J by 0 bases, with 15 bases between the two germline ends. CDR3 nucleotide sequence: TGTGCCAGTCAGCATACGGCGACTAGCACAGATACGCAGTATTTT. Encoded protein: CASQHTATSTDTQYF.

The chain uses TRBV27 and TRBJ2-5; the D gene is possibly TRBD1 (5 bases). Germline CDR1 MNHEY, CDR2 SMNVEV (reference sequence). This CDR3 is 14 amino acids long. V dropped 3 bases and J dropped 0 bases, with 8 bases sitting between them. CDR3 DNA sequence: TGTGCCAGCAGTTTCGCAGGGCACCAAGAGACCCAGTACTTC. This sequence encodes CASSFAGHQETQYF.

The chain has TRBV6-6 and TRBJ2-2; D is perhaps TRBD2 (6 bases). Per germline, CDR1 MNHNY and CDR2 SVGAGI (reference sequence). V dropped 10 bases and J dropped 6 bases, with 15 bases sitting between them. The CDR3 has 13 residues. For the CDR3, the DNA is TGTGCCACCTCCCTCGGAGGGCCCGGGGAGCTGTTTTTT. This sequence encodes CATSLGGPGELFF.

The V call is TRBV5-1, the J call TRBJ2-2, with D possibly matching TRBD1 (6 bases). The germline CDR1 and CDR2 sequences are SGHRS and YFSETQ. CDR3 length: 16 residues. V dropped 1 base and J dropped 5 bases, with 15 bases sitting between them. The CDR3 is CASSLSRGGSTGELFF. The CDR3 region has the DNA TGCGCCAGCAGCTTGTCCAGGGGTGGTAGTACCGGGGAGCTGTTTTTT.

V gene TRBV27 combines with J gene TRBJ1-6, with a possible D match to TRBD1 (5 bases). The V end lost 4 bases, the J end lost 9 bases, and 16 bases lay between the germline ends. Germline V CDR1 and CDR2: MNHEY, SMNVEV (reference sequence). This CDR3 contains 15 residues. The CDR3 DNA is TGTGCCAGCAGTTCGCGACAGACGTACGGTTCACCCCTCCACTTT. Translation gives CASSSRQTYGSPLHF.

The chain couples TRBV6-1 to TRBJ2-7; D is unresolved. Germline lookup yields CDR1 MNHNS and CDR2 SASEGT. The CDR3 totals 13 residues. Trimming took 6 bases from V and 6 from J, leaving 15 bases between them. The CDR3 reads CASRQTFRAEQYF. The CDR3 region has the DNA TGTGCCAGCAGACAGACTTTTAGGGCCGAGCAGTACTTC.

The chain uses TRBV19 and TRBJ1-1; D might be TRBD1 (6 bases). The V and J ends lost 0 bases and 2 bases respectively, with 10 bases between them. Germline V gives CDR1 LNHDA, CDR2 SQIVND (reference sequence). The CDR3 runs 15 residues. CDR3 protein: CASSIEGRGNTEAFF. CDR3 sequence (DNA): TGTGCCAGTAGTATAGAGGGCAGGGGAAACACTGAAGCTTTCTTT.

V is TRBV2 and J is TRBJ2-5; D not certain. V shed 2 bases and J shed 7 bases, with 11 bases lying between them. The CDR3 has 13 amino acids. The germline gives CDR1 SNHLY, CDR2 FYNNEI. In DNA form, the CDR3 reads TGTGCCAGCAGTGAAACACTTCCAGGGACCCAGTACTTC. Protein sequence: CASSETLPGTQYF.

This sequence joins TRBV5-6 and TRBJ2-1, with D perhaps matching TRBD2 (5 bases). V was cut by 4 bases and J by 0 bases, with 14 bases left in between. Germline V gene data show CDR1 as SGHDT and CDR2 as YYEEEE. This CDR3 is built from 16 residues. CDR3 protein: CASSGRTGSSYNEQFF. CDR3 coding DNA: TGTGCCAGCAGCGGTCGGACGGGAAGCTCCTACAATGAGCAGTTCTTC.

The V gene is TRBV6-5, the J gene TRBJ2-1, with TRBD1 matching over 9 bases. V was pared by 7 bases and J by 6 bases, with 10 bases of the junction left unmatched. CDR3 length: 15 residues. Germline V gene lookup returns CDR1 MNHEY and CDR2 SVGAGI. The CDR3: CASKPGTGTFNEQFF. The DNA of the CDR3 is TGTGCCAGCAAACCTGGGACAGGGACTTTCAATGAGCAGTTCTTC.

The rearrangement uses TRBV4-2 and TRBJ2-5; D remains ambiguous. CDR3 length: 15 residues. Trimming shortened V by 5 bases and J by 3 bases, and 16 bases separated the two germline ends. CDR1 is LGHNA and CDR2 is YNFKEQ in the germline V gene. CDR3 loop: CASSKIRAPEETQYF. CDR3 in DNA: TGTGCCAGCAGCAAAATCCGGGCCCCCGAAGAGACCCAGTACTTC.

The chain recombines TRBV4-1 with TRBJ2-2; no clear D. Germline V lookup: CDR1 MGHRA, CDR2 YSYEKL. This CDR3 region has 14 residues. V was clipped by 4 bases and J by 3 bases, with 9 bases between them. The CDR3 sequence is CASSPPDHTGELFF. For the CDR3, the DNA is TGCGCCAGCAGCCCCCCGGATCACACCGGGGAGCTGTTTTTT.

Regarding this clone: In the same sample, other DNA sequences code for this CDR3. In DNA form, the CDR3 reads TGCGCCAGCAGCCTGGGACTTACCGGGGAGCTGTTTTTT. It encodes CASSLGLTGELFF. The chain recombines TRBV5-1 with TRBJ2-2; D is perhaps TRBD2 (6 bases). V was clipped by 4 bases and J by 5 bases, with 9 bases between them. The CDR3 spans 13 residues. In germline, CDR1 is SGHRS, CDR2 YFSETQ.

The V call is TRBV2, the J call TRBJ1-2; possibly TRBD1 for D (6 bases). CDR3 size: 14 residues. V was shortened by 4 bases and J by 2 bases, with 11 bases between the two germline ends. CDR1 and CDR2 (germline): SNHLY, FYNNEI. DNA for the CDR3: TGTGCCAGCAGTGCAGACCAGGGGAACTATGGCTACACCTTC. Protein product: CASSADQGNYGYTF.

As to this clone: One junction end does not reproduce the germline sequence, and a read error may be involved. V usage is TRBV7-9 and J usage is TRBJ2-3, with 9 bases identical to TRBD1. CDR3 length: 16 residues. Germline CDR1 and CDR2: SEHNR and FQNEAQ (reference sequence). DNA of the CDR3: TGTGCCAGCGGCCCCCCCGGGACAGGGTCGCCGCACGTCAAGCATTTT. Residues: CASGPPGTGSPHVKHF.

The rearrangement joins TRBV14 to TRBJ1-1; 8 positions agree with TRBD1. V was pared by 6 bases and J by 1 base, with 4 bases of the junction left unmatched. The CDR3 runs to 14 residues. Germline CDR1 SGHDN, CDR2 FVKESK. The CDR3 is CASRSDRGNTEAFF. The CDR3 DNA sequence: TGTGCCAGCAGGAGCGACAGGGGGAACACTGAAGCTTTCTTT.

This chain joins TRBV5-1 and TRBJ2-7, with 8 bases aligning to TRBD1. Germline CDR1 and CDR2: SGHRS and YFSETQ. The CDR3 loop spans 16 amino acids. Unmatched junction bases numbered 10, after V lost 4 bases and J lost 1 base. CDR3 sequence reads: CASSTSTGGRSYEQYF. CDR3 nucleotide sequence: TGCGCCAGCAGCACCTCAACAGGGGGACGGTCCTACGAGCAGTACTTC.

With regard to this clone: This same CDR3 is encoded by further DNA sequences in the sample. This sequence joins TRBV18 and TRBJ1-5; D remains ambiguous. This CDR3 spans 13 amino acids. Germline CDR1 reads KGHSH; CDR2 reads LQKENI. The germline V and J ends were trimmed by 2 bases and 2 bases, with 4 bases remaining between them. As DNA, the CDR3 is TGTGCCAGCTCACCAGACCGCAATCAGCCCCAGCATTTT. Its translation is CASSPDRNQPQHF.